This T cell receptor beta chain was profiled in a study of blood T cells in healthy people across ages. Study in general: With template switching, about one barcoded beta molecule was captured per two T cells.

A second PCR, run for about 7 to 11 cycles, used a sample-barcoded 5' primer plus a J-beta primer mix. TCRdb re-called the 5' RACE reads with MiXCR, one entry per CDR3 protein. The sample shows roughly 1.6 million distinct CDR3 sequences, roughly a third of them seen only once. Study findings and constraints: Long-lived donors had more naive CD4+ cells and higher diversity than aged donors. Any conclusive comparison of naive versus antigen-experienced cells was prevented by using unsorted PBMCs.

The germline gives CDR1 ENHRY, CDR2 SYGVKD. The CDR3 contains 13 residues. The germline V and J ends were trimmed by 4 bases and 2 bases, with 8 bases remaining between them. Note on this clonotype: The target antigen is unknown. A clone one base away is much larger, so this may be a read error.

This TCR was recovered from a woman in her thirties in good health. Sequencing was performed on blood. The chain joins TRBV10-3 to TRBJ2-5; the D gene is possibly TRBD2 (5 bases). CDR3 nucleotide sequence: TGTGCCATCAGTGGTCGGGGACAAGAGACCCAGTACTTC. It encodes CAISGRGQETQYF.